Presented here are 21 T cell receptor beta chains from one specimen sequenced in a study of T cells in Graves' hyperthyroidism and ophthalmopathy. RNA transcripts served as the template for amplifying TCR beta CDR3 regions. When the TCR CDR3 underwent first-round RT-PCR, the HTBI primer set was used. TCRdb passed the multiplex PCR reads through MiXCR, listing each CDR3 protein once. There are around 300,000 distinct CDR3 sequences in the sample; about 20% occur only once, and roughly 60% lies in the top ten. Material: blood. The receptors here all came from a man aged 25 to 40 with Graves' ophthalmopathy.

This clonotype was counted between two and nine times. The chain couples TRBV19 to TRBJ2-6; 10 bases map to TRBD1. Germline-derived CDR1 and CDR2 are LNHDA and SQIVND (reference sequence). The length of the CDR3 is 17 residues. J lost 4 bases, V lost 5 bases, and 8 bases had no gene match. CDR3 region: CASSPRQGAPGANVLTF. CDR3 DNA: TGTGCCAGTAGTCCCCGACAGGGGGCGCCGGGGGCCAACGTCCTGACTTTC.

Ten or more counts support this clonotype. This chain joins TRBV11-3 and TRBJ2-1; D uncertain. CDR3 length: 13 amino acids. CDR1 and CDR2 (germline): SGHNT, YENEEA. Between the trimmed V and J ends, which lost 3 bases and 2 bases, there was a span of 5 bases. The chain's CDR3 is CASSFRAYNEQFF. CDR3 coding DNA: TGTGCCAGCAGCTTCCGGGCCTACAATGAGCAGTTCTTC.

V gene TRBV20-1 combines with J gene TRBJ1-5; D is ambiguous. The CDR3 has 16 residues. Germline V gives CDR1 DFQATT, CDR2 SNEGSKA (reference sequence). The V end was cut by 3 bases, the J end by 1 base, with 16 bases between. The CDR3: CSARGSVGGSNQPQHF. The DNA of the CDR3 is TGCAGTGCTAGGGGGTCCGTGGGCGGGAGCAATCAGCCCCAGCATTTT.

This clonotype has just a few counts. The chain recombines TRBV27 with TRBJ2-2; D assignment may be TRBD1 or TRBD2 (5 bases each). Trimming stripped 3 bases from V and 6 bases from J, with 20 bases between. Looked up from germline, CDR1 is MNHEY and CDR2 is SMNVEV (reference sequence). This CDR3 spans 17 amino acids. The CDR3 region is CASSLVGPRFLSGELFF. CDR3 DNA sequence: TGTGCCAGCAGTTTGGTGGGACCCCGGTTTTTATCCGGGGAGCTGTTTTTT.

This clonotype was counted at least ten times. The V call is TRBV30, the J call TRBJ1-3; D is undetermined. V was cut by 4 bases and J by 1 base, with 5 bases left in between. The CDR3 runs to 12 residues. The germline V gene encodes CDR1 GTSNPN and CDR2 SVGIG (reference sequence). The CDR3 DNA follows: TGTGCCTGGAAACAGTCTGGAAACACCATATATTTT. As protein: CAWKQSGNTIYF.

This sequence joins TRBV19 and TRBJ1-5, with D maybe TRBD1 (5 bases). The CDR3 has 16 amino acids. V was shortened by 3 bases and J by 4 bases, with 16 bases between the two germline ends. Per the germline V gene, CDR1 is LNHDA and CDR2 is SQIVND (reference sequence). The CDR3 loop reads CASSMGRGSRNQPQHF. CDR3 coding DNA: TGTGCCAGTAGTATGGGGCGGGGCAGCCGGAATCAGCCCCAGCATTTT.

In this sample, this clonotype turned up many times. The chain recombines TRBV18 with TRBJ1-1; D is perhaps TRBD1 (5 bases). Looked up from germline, CDR1 is KGHSH and CDR2 is LQKENI. The CDR3 sequence is 12 residues long. The V gene lost 4 bases and the J gene lost 3 bases, with 6 bases spanning the gap. This chain's CDR3 is CASSRGYTEAFF. CDR3 DNA: TGTGCCAGCTCACGGGGGTACACTGAAGCTTTCTTT. The whole variable domain, filled in from reference TRBV18 and TRBJ1-1, reads NAGVMQNPRHLVRRRGQEARLRCSPMKGHSHVYWYRQLPEEGLKFMVYLQKENIIDESGMPKERFSAEFPKEGPSILRIQQVVRGDSAAYFCASSRGYTEAFFGQGTRLTVV.

Ten or more counts support this clonotype. This sequence joins TRBV27 and TRBJ2-1; perhaps TRBD1 as D (6 bases). The V gene's germline CDR1 is MNHEY and CDR2 SMNVEV (reference sequence). This CDR3 region has 14 residues. With 5 bases removed from V and 6 bases from J, the gap between germline ends came to 14 bases. The CDR3 DNA follows: TGTGCCAGCAGTCAGGGGTTACGAAGCAATGAGCAGTTCTTC. It encodes CASSQGLRSNEQFF.

The sample holds many counts of this clonotype. DNA of the CDR3: TGCGCCAGCGCCCCTCCGACCGGTGGGACTGAAGCTTTCTTT. Its translation is CASAPPTGGTEAFF. The rearrangement links TRBV5-1 to TRBJ1-1; D uncertain. Trimming pared 7 bases from V and 5 bases from J, leaving 18 bases between. The length of the CDR3 is 14 residues. Per germline, CDR1 SGHRS and CDR2 YFSETQ.

Only a few counts were recorded for this clonotype. The chain employs TRBV2 and TRBJ1-4, with D possibly TRBD1 on 6 matching bases. Trimming took 4 bases from V and 8 from J, leaving 14 bases between them. The CDR3 length is 14 residues. Germline V CDR1 and CDR2: SNHLY, FYNNEI. This CDR3 reads CASSGDTNGEKLFF. The CDR3 DNA sequence: TGTGCCAGCAGTGGGGACACTAACGGGGAAAAACTGTTTTTT.

This clonotype was recorded at least ten times. The CDR3 coding sequence is TGTGCCAAGGGACAGGACACAGATACGCAGTATTTT. This codes for CAKGQDTDTQYF. The chain combines TRBV2 with TRBJ2-3, with 8 bases that match TRBD1. The CDR3 totals 12 residues. V lost 10 bases and J lost 2; bases outside the gene matches: 2. Germline V lookup: CDR1 SNHLY, CDR2 FYNNEI. The whole variable domain, remainder taken from reference TRBV2 and TRBJ2-3, is EPEVTQTPSHQVTQMGQEVILRCVPISNHLYFYWYRQILGQKVEFLVSFYNNEISEKSEIFDDQFSVERPDGSNFTLKIRSTKLEDSAMYFCAKGQDTDTQYFGPGTRLTVL.

The rearrangement joins TRBV19 to TRBJ2-5, with 7 bases aligning to TRBD1. This CDR3 has 14 amino acids. The V segment lost 4 bases and the J segment 5 bases; nucleotides outside the gene matches: 7. Looked up from germline, CDR1 is LNHDA and CDR2 is SQIVND (reference sequence). The CDR3 DNA reads as TGTGCCAGTAGTACGGGACAGATTGGCGAGACCCAGTACTTC. Encoded protein: CASSTGQIGETQYF.

This clonotype was recorded many times. The chain joins TRBV11-3 to TRBJ2-3; 13 positions match TRBD2. Per the germline V gene, CDR1 is SGHNT and CDR2 is YENEEA. This CDR3 contains 16 residues. After removal of 3 bases from V and 3 bases from J, the junction contained 3 bases not matched to a gene. CDR3 protein: CASSFGLAGDTDTQYF. The CDR3 DNA reads TGTGCCAGCAGCTTCGGACTAGCGGGAGATACAGATACGCAGTATTTT.

The chain has TRBV5-1 and TRBJ2-3; D is undetermined. The germline CDR1 and CDR2 sequences are SGHRS and YFSETQ. V lost 0 bases and J lost 6, with 11 bases in between. The CDR3 totals 14 residues. CDR3 DNA sequence: TGCGCCAGCAGCTTGGGGATCCCGGCGGATACGCAGTATTTT. Protein product: CASSLGIPADTQYF.

J is TRBJ2-1 and V is TRBV5-1; 10 nucleotides agree with TRBD2. Germline V CDR1 and CDR2: SGHRS, YFSETQ. There are 19 residues in the CDR3. J gave up 0 bases and V 0 bases, and 9 bases lay outside the gene matches. The CDR3 sequence: CASSLELAGSKSSYNEQFF. The DNA for the CDR3 is TGCGCCAGCAGCTTGGAACTAGCGGGATCCAAGAGCTCCTACAATGAGCAGTTCTTC. The full variable domain, with the rest looked up from reference TRBV5-1 and TRBJ2-1, is KAGVTQTPRYLIKTRGQQVTLSCSPISGHRSVSWYQQTPGQGLQFLFEYFSETQRNKGNFPGRFSGRQFSNSRSEMNVSTLELGDSALYLCASSLELAGSKSSYNEQFFGPGTRLTVL.

In its sample, this clonotype was seen a few times. The CDR3 here is CASSLSPLEGETQYF. The CDR3 bases are TGTGCCAGCAGTTTGTCTCCTCTGGAGGGGGAGACCCAGTACTTC. The V and J genes are TRBV6-2 or TRBV6-3 and TRBJ2-5; maybe TRBD2 (6 bases). The length of the CDR3 is 15 residues. V was shortened by 4 bases and J by 5 bases, with 17 bases between the two germline ends. CDR1 and CDR2 from the germline V gene are MNHEY and SVGEGT.

This clonotype has a count of ten or more. This sequence joins TRBV20-1 and TRBJ2-1; 9 nucleotides line up with TRBD1. V was clipped by 6 bases and J by 2 bases; unmatched bases: 11. The CDR3 totals 16 residues. The germline CDR1 and CDR2 sequences are DFQATT and SNEGSKA (reference sequence). CDR3 amino acids: CSASPGTGSTYNEQFF. In DNA form, the CDR3 reads TGCAGTGCAAGTCCCGGGACAGGGTCGACCTACAATGAGCAGTTCTTC.

This clonotype was seen a few times. This sequence joins TRBV5-4 and TRBJ1-1; the match to TRBD1 covers 12 bases. J gave up 1 base and V 0 bases, and 4 bases lay outside the gene matches. The CDR3 is 17 residues long. Per germline, CDR1 SGHNT and CDR2 YYREEE (reference sequence). The CDR3, as DNA: TGTGCCAGCAGCTTGGGTGGGACAGGGGGCCAGAACACTGAAGCTTTCTTT. Residues: CASSLGGTGGQNTEAFF.

This clonotype occurred many times. V gene TRBV7-8 combines with J gene TRBJ2-1; 11 nucleotides line up with TRBD2. Germline V CDR1 and CDR2: SGHVS, FQNEAQ. The junction had 6 bases not matched to a gene; V was cut back by 5 bases and J by 3 bases. This CDR3 is 16 amino acids long. Written as DNA, the CDR3 is TGTGCCAGCAGCGCAGAGCTAGCGGGAGGCTACAATGAGCAGTTCTTC. Protein product: CASSAELAGGYNEQFF.

The V gene is TRBV7-2, the J gene TRBJ2-3, with a tentative D call TRBD1 (6 bases). CDR3 length equals 14 residues. Germline CDR1 reads SGHTA; CDR2 reads FQGNSA. Deletions cut 4 bases from V and 7 bases from J, with 15 bases between. This CDR3 is CASSYGTRGNTQYF. The CDR3 DNA follows: TGTGCCAGCAGCTACGGGACAAGGGGGAATACGCAGTATTTT. Supplemented by reference TRBV7-2 and TRBJ2-3, the full variable domain reads GAGVSQSPSNKVTEKGKDVELRCDPISGHTALYWYRQSLGQGLEFLIYFQGNSAPDKSGLPSDRFSAERTGGSVSTLTIQRTQQEDSAVYLCASSYGTRGNTQYFGPGTRLTVL.

This chain connects TRBV19 to TRBJ2-1, with 12 bases that match TRBD2. The CDR3 is 16 residues long. CDR1 is LNHDA and CDR2 is SQIVND in the germline V gene (reference sequence). With V trimmed by 3 bases and J by 8 bases, 8 bases remained unmatched. This CDR3 reads CASSILAGGPVDEQFF. CDR3 nucleotide sequence: TGTGCCAGTAGTATTCTAGCGGGAGGGCCGGTTGATGAGCAGTTCTTC. Full variable domain (remainder filled in from reference TRBV19 and TRBJ2-1): DGGITQSPKYLFRKEGQNVTLSCEQNLNHDAMYWYRQDPGQGLRLIYYSQIVNDFQKGDIAEGYSVSREKKESFPLTVTSAQKNPTAFYLCASSILAGGPVDEQFFGPGTRLTVL.